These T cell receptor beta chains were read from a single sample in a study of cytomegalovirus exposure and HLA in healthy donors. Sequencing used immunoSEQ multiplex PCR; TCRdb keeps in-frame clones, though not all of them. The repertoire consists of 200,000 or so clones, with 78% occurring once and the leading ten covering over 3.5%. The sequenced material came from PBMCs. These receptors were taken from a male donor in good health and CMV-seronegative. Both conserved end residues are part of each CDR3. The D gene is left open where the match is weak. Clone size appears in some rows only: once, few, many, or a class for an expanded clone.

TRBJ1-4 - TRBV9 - TGTGCCAGCAGCCAAAGGACAGCGTCAACTAATGAAAAACTGTTTTTT CASSQRTASTNEKLFF
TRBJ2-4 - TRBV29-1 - TGCAGCCCCCAGGAAGGCCTAGCCAAAAACATTCAGTACTTC CSPQEGLAKNIQYF
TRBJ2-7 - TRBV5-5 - TGTGCCAGCAGCCTGGACGTCCTACGCGAGCAGTACTTC CASSLDVLREQYF
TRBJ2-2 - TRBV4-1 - TGCGCCAGCAGCCAAGTACGGGGGGCGACCGGGGAGCTGTTTTTT CASSQVRGATGELFF
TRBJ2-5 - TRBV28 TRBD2 TGTGCCAGCAGCCGGGGACTAGCGGGAGTATATGAGACCCAGTACTTC CASSRGLAGVYETQYF
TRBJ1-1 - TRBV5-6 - TGTGCCAGCAGCTTGGGATATCGGTCTGCGGTGAACACTGAAGCTTTCTTT CASSLGYRSAVNTEAFF
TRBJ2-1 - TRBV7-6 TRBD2 TGTGCCAGCAGCTTAAATCTAGCGGGAGTTGGTAATGAGCAGTTCTTC CASSLNLAGVGNEQFF
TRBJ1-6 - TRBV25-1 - TGTGCCAGCAGTGGTTCCGGCGGGTACTCACCCCTCCACTTT CASSGSGGYSPLHF
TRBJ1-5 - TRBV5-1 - TGCGCCAGCAGCCCGGACAGCCACCAGCCCCAGCATTTT CASSPDSHQPQHF
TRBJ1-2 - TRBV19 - TGTGCCAGTAGTATTGTCCTCGGGGTCAGCTATGGCTACACCTTC CASSIVLGVSYGYTF
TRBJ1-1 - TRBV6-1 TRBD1 TGTGCCAGCAGTATACAGGGGACTGAAGCTTTCTTT CASSIQGTEAFF
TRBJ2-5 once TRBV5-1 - TGCGCCAGCAGCTTGACCCGGTTGAAAGAGACCCAGTACTTC CASSLTRLKETQYF
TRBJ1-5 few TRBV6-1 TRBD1 TGTGCCAGCAGAGCGGACAGGAGCGCTAATCAGCCCCAGCATTTT CASRADRSANQPQHF
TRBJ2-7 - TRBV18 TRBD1 TGTGCCAGCTCACCGTCAGGGGGCGAGTACGAGCAGTACTTC CASSPSGGEYEQYF
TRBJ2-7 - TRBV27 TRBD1 TGTGCCAGCAGACAAACAGGGGGCTGGTACGAGCAGTACTTC CASRQTGGWYEQYF
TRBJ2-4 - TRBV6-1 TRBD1 TGTGCCAGCACCGTTGGACAGGGCAAAAACATTCAGTACTTC CASTVGQGKNIQYF